This TCR beta chain derives from a study of chemoradiotherapy in HPV16-positive cancers. Overall study: Functional T-cell assays on a couple of HPV16-positive patients' cells defined candidate HPV-specific clones and common TCR motifs.

Clones were sequenced by immunoSEQ multiplex PCR, and TCRdb holds only the in-frame ones, with some missing. Of roughly 25,000 clones in the sample, approximately 93% are singletons; the top ten hold approximately 2.7%. Study conclusions and caveats: Only a couple of HPV16-positive patients supplied the functional HPV-specificity definition. Non-HPV-specific T cells did not expand in tumors during treatment, whereas candidate HPV-specific clones and E7-related motifs did.

Trimming removed 1 base from V and 4 bases from J, with 17 bases in between. Germline-derived CDR1 and CDR2 are SGHAT and FQNNGV. The CDR3 sequence is 16 residues long. Repertoires were sampled repeatedly during chemoradiotherapy. This clone was counted a single time. Antigen specificity is unknown. This specimen was acquired from a patient who underwent chemoradiotherapy. The TCR sequence derives from a human donor with HPV-associated anogenital cancer. The chain couples TRBV11-2 to TRBJ2-7; either TRBD1 or TRBD2 may supply D (5 bases each). The CDR3 is CASSLGRDPMAYEQYF. Written as DNA, the CDR3 is TGTGCCAGCAGCTTAGGCCGGGACCCGATGGCATACGAGCAGTACTTC.